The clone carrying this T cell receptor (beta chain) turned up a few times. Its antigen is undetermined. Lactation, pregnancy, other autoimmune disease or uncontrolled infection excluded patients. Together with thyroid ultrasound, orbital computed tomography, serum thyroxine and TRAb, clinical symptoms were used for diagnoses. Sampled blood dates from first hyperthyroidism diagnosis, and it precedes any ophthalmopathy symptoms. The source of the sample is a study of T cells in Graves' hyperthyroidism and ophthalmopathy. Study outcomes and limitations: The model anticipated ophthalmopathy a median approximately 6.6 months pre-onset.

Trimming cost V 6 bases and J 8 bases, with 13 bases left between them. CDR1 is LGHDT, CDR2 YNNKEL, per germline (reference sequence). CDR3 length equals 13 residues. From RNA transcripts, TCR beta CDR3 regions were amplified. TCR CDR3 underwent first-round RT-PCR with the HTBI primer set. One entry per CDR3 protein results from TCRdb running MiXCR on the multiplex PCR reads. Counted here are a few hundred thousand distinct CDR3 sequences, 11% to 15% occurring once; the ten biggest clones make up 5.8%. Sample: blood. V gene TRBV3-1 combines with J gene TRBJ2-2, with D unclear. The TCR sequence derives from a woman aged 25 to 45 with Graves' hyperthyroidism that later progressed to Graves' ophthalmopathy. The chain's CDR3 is CASSDNRGGELFF. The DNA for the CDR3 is TGTGCCAGCAGTGACAACCGCGGTGGGGAGCTGTTTTTT.